This T cell receptor (beta chain) stems from a study of blood T cell repertoires in COVID-19. Across the whole study: Acute and convalescent COVID-19 specimens originated in the United States, Italy and Spain.

Original handling: Reference gene primers were amplified, and this amplification served to estimate nucleated cell counts. Only in-frame clones appear in the TCRdb table, and some are missing; sequencing was by immunoSEQ multiplex PCR. V and J calls and clone size are given by that table; D and trimming were obtained from the DNA. The table has about 150,000 clones, roughly 87% seen once. Ages ranged from about 18 to 100 years, with residence in approximately 25 US areas. Cohorts were assigned according to the clinical history that participants reported. V was pared by 1 base and J by 6 bases, with 5 bases of the junction left unmatched. The CDR3 is 16 amino acids. CDR1 is SSHAT, CDR2 FNYEAQ, per germline (reference sequence).

This TCR derives from a middle-aged woman who had been exposed to COVID-19. The V gene is TRBV7-7, the J gene TRBJ2-1; 11 bases are shared with TRBD2. Sample: PBMCs or T cells enriched from blood (not recorded which). This CDR3 is CASSLGLAGGGNEQFF. The CDR3 coding sequence is TGTGCCAGCAGCTTAGGTCTAGCGGGAGGTGGCAATGAGCAGTTCTTC.